Below are 21 T cell receptor beta chains sequenced from a single sample in a study of human thymus T cells. The repertoire was sequenced with immunoSEQ multiplex PCR; TCRdb's copy has only in-frame clones and lacks some. The sample carries approximately 71,000 clones, 95% recorded once. Corrective cardiac operations yielded the resected thymus tissue. The specimen was thymus tissue. The receptors originated from a girl under three years old with a congenital heart defect but otherwise immunologically healthy.

This sequence joins TRBV6-5 and TRBJ2-5; no definite D call. Germline CDR1 MNHEY, CDR2 SVGAGI. The ends were cut back, 4 bases at V and 1 base at J, with 13 bases in the middle. The CDR3 contains 15 residues. The CDR3 bases are TGTGCCAGCAGTTCCAGGCCGCATTTCCAAGAGACCCAGTACTTC. It encodes CASSSRPHFQETQYF.

V and J are TRBV4-3 and TRBJ2-2; TRBD1 aligns across 8 bases. The V gene's germline CDR1 is LGHNA and CDR2 YSLEER. This CDR3 is built from 16 residues. Unmatched junction bases numbered 9, after V lost 1 base and J lost 8 bases. DNA of the CDR3: TGCGCCAGCAGCCAAGCCGAGGACAGGGAGGTTGGGGAGCTGTTTTTT. Amino acid sequence: CASSQAEDREVGELFF.

This chain joins TRBV7-2 and TRBJ2-3; D unclear. Germline lookup yields CDR1 SGHTA and CDR2 FQGNSA. The CDR3 is 15 amino acids. V gave up 5 bases and J gave up 7 bases, with 19 bases separating them. The chain's CDR3 is CASSLGSAILHTQYF. DNA for the CDR3: TGTGCCAGCAGCCTAGGGTCCGCCATACTACATACGCAGTATTTT.

This chain joins TRBV10-2 and TRBJ1-1, with 7 bases that match TRBD1. This CDR3 is built from 14 residues. V dropped 4 bases and J dropped 0; count of bases not matched to a gene: 2. Germline values: CDR1 WSHSY, CDR2 SAAADI. The CDR3 nucleotides read TGCGCCAGCAGTGTGGACAGGCTGAACACTGAAGCTTTCTTT. Encoded protein: CASSVDRLNTEAFF.

The CDR3 sequence: CSLTTGLSSGNTIYF. The CDR3 DNA follows: TGTTCCCTTACCACAGGTTTATCGTCTGGAAACACCATATATTTT. This chain joins TRBV27 and TRBJ1-3; tentative D call: TRBD1 (5 bases). The CDR3 sequence is 15 residues long. The germline CDR1 and CDR2 sequences are MNHEY and SMNVEV (reference sequence).

V usage is TRBV7-2 and J usage is TRBJ1-2; D perhaps matches TRBD1 (5 bases). The V gene lost 1 base and the J gene lost 2 bases, with 20 bases spanning the gap. The CDR3 contains 18 residues. Germline V gene sequence: CDR1 SGHTA, CDR2 FQGNSA. Written as DNA, the CDR3 is TGTGCCAGCAGCTTAGAGCCTCGGGGGGAGAATACAAACTATGGCTACACCTTC. This gives the protein CASSLEPRGENTNYGYTF. Using reference TRBV7-2 and TRBJ1-2 for the parts outside the CDR3, the full variable domain is GAGVSQSPSNKVTEKGKDVELRCDPISGHTALYWYRQSLGQGLEFLIYFQGNSAPDKSGLPSDRFSAERTGGSVSTLTIQRTQQEDSAVYLCASSLEPRGENTNYGYTFGSGTRLTVV.

The chain links TRBV5-1 to TRBJ1-6, with D perhaps TRBD1 (5 bases). V was clipped by 4 bases and J by 6 bases, with 20 bases between them. Germline V lookup: CDR1 SGHRS, CDR2 YFSETQ. This CDR3 has 17 residues. The CDR3 loop reads CASSADTAAGSNSPLHF. For the CDR3, the DNA is TGCGCCAGCAGCGCGGACACGGCGGCTGGTAGTAATTCACCCCTCCACTTT. Full variable domain (missing parts from reference TRBV5-1 and TRBJ1-6): KAGVTQTPRYLIKTRGQQVTLSCSPISGHRSVSWYQQTPGQGLQFLFEYFSETQRNKGNFPGRFSGRQFSNSRSEMNVSTLELGDSALYLCASSADTAAGSNSPLHFGNGTRLTVT.

The J gene is TRBJ2-5, the V gene TRBV7-2; possibly TRBD2 for D (5 bases). Trimming shortened V by 5 bases and J by 2 bases, and 18 bases separated the two germline ends. This CDR3 spans 16 amino acids. Germline CDR1 is SGHTA and CDR2 is FQGNSA. Here the CDR3 reads CASSRVPLERQETQYF. The CDR3, as DNA: TGTGCCAGCAGCAGGGTACCCCTCGAGCGGCAAGAGACCCAGTACTTC.

V gene TRBV29-1 combines with J gene TRBJ1-1; a weak D match, TRBD1 (5 bases). The germline CDR1 and CDR2 sequences are SQVTM and ANQGSEA. V lost 6 bases and J lost 4, with 18 bases in between. The CDR3 runs to 14 residues. CDR3 sequence (DNA): TGCAGCGTGCAACCCGGGACCCTCCCCACTGAAGCTTTCTTT. Protein sequence: CSVQPGTLPTEAFF.

The rearrangement joins TRBV7-8 to TRBJ2-1; tentatively, D is TRBD2 (5 bases). Per germline, CDR1 SGHVS and CDR2 FQNEAQ. The CDR3 runs to 16 residues. V was pared by 1 base and J by 0 bases, with 10 bases between. In DNA, the CDR3 is TGTGCCAGCAGCTTAGGGACTTATTGCTCCTACAATGAGCAGTTCTTC. Translation: CASSLGTYCSYNEQFF.

J is TRBJ2-1 and V is TRBV19; the D gene is possibly TRBD2 (5 bases). Looked up from germline, CDR1 is LNHDA and CDR2 is SQIVND (reference sequence). CDR3 length equals 17 residues. Trimming removed 1 base from V and 7 bases from J, with 20 bases in between. CDR3 DNA: TGTGCCAGTAGTATAGGAACTAGTGACTTTACGGGGAATGAGCAGTTCTTC. This gives the protein CASSIGTSDFTGNEQFF.

The rearrangement uses TRBV15 and TRBJ2-1; TRBD2 matches 9 bases. CDR3 size: 15 residues. CDR1 and CDR2 (germline): LNHNV, YYDKDF (reference sequence). J was trimmed by 4 bases and V by 3 bases; bases with no gene match: 4. CDR3 loop: CATSRVAGVYNEQFF. The CDR3 DNA sequence: TGTGCCACCAGCAGGGTAGCGGGAGTATACAATGAGCAGTTCTTC.

This chain joins TRBV6-6 and TRBJ1-1; 9 bases agree with TRBD1. J gave up 4 bases and V 4 bases, and 4 bases lay outside the gene matches. Germline-derived CDR1 and CDR2 are MNHNY and SVGAGI (reference sequence). The length of the CDR3 is 14 residues. The CDR3 reads CASSWTGASTEAFF. As DNA, the CDR3 is TGTGCCAGCAGTTGGACAGGGGCGAGCACTGAAGCTTTCTTT.

The J gene is TRBJ1-2, the V gene TRBV9, with TRBD1 as a possible D gene (5 bases). Trimming took 7 bases from V and 2 from J, leaving 9 bases between them. CDR1 and CDR2 (germline): SGDLS, YYNGEE. This CDR3 has 12 residues. CDR3 region: CASWAGNYGYTF. The CDR3 DNA is TGTGCCAGCTGGGCAGGGAACTATGGCTACACCTTC. Looking up the rest from reference TRBV9 and TRBJ1-2 gives the full variable domain: DSGVTQTPKHLITATGQRVTLRCSPRSGDLSVYWYQQSLDQGLQFLIQYYNGEERAKGNILERFSAQQFPDLHSELNLSSLELGDSALYFCASWAGNYGYTFGSGTRLTVV.

The chain carries TRBV7-2 and TRBJ1-2; D is possibly TRBD1 (5 bases). CDR1 is SGHTA, CDR2 FQGNSA, per germline. This CDR3 is built from 14 residues. V lost 6 bases, J lost 4 bases, and 15 bases lay in between. The CDR3 is CASRLQATFYGYTF. Written as DNA, the CDR3 is TGTGCCAGCAGGTTACAGGCCACCTTCTATGGCTACACCTTC.

This chain joins TRBV5-1 and TRBJ2-1, with 7 nucleotides matching TRBD2. The CDR3 length is 14 residues. V was clipped by 0 bases and J by 13 bases; unmatched bases: 10. Germline assignment: CDR1 SGHRS and CDR2 YFSETQ. CDR3 nucleotides: TGCGCCAGCAGCTTGGGGCGGGGGTTAGCGGAACAGTTCTTC. Protein product: CASSLGRGLAEQFF.

The chain recombines TRBV29-1 with TRBJ2-7; TRBD1 aligns across 8 bases. CDR1 SQVTM and CDR2 ANQGSEA come from the germline V gene. The CDR3 is 13 residues long. Trimming removed 7 bases from V and 0 bases from J; junction bases left unmatched: 5. CDR3 sequence (DNA): TGCAGCGAATCGGGACAGGTCTCCTACGAGCAGTACTTC. This sequence encodes CSESGQVSYEQYF.

This clone was recorded only once. The chain combines TRBV7-9 with TRBJ1-3; TRBD1 matches 7 bases. Germline V lookup: CDR1 SEHNR, CDR2 FQNEAQ (reference sequence). The CDR3 extends over 14 amino acids. The V gene end was trimmed by 1 base and the J gene end by 9 bases; junction bases not matched to a gene: 6. DNA for the CDR3: TGTGCCAGCAGCTTAGTTGACAGGGTCGGCACCATATATTTT. Amino acids: CASSLVDRVGTIYF.

V gene TRBV12-5 combines with J gene TRBJ2-3; no firm D call. Germline V gene data show CDR1 as LGHNT and CDR2 as FRNRAP. The CDR3 length is 11 residues. Trimming took 5 bases from V and 6 from J, leaving 6 bases between them. This CDR3 reads CASGPADTQYF. Written as DNA, the CDR3 is TGTGCTAGTGGTCCGGCGGATACGCAGTATTTT.

J is TRBJ2-6 and V is TRBV7-8; no clear D. The germline V gene encodes CDR1 SGHVS and CDR2 FQNEAQ. This CDR3 region has 17 residues. V was cut by 2 bases and J by 1 base, with 12 bases left in between. Here the CDR3 reads CASSLRWAPSGANVLTF. The CDR3 DNA sequence: TGTGCCAGCAGCTTAAGGTGGGCACCTTCTGGGGCCAACGTCCTGACTTTC.

This chain uses TRBV28 with TRBJ2-3; 8 bases line up with TRBD2. CDR1 MDHEN and CDR2 SYDVKM come from the germline V gene. The CDR3 consists of 13 residues. Germline trimming cut 6 bases from V and 4 bases from J; bases unmatched to any gene: 3. CDR3 sequence (DNA): TGTGCCAGCAGCGGGAGGGCCCCAGATACGCAGTATTTT. Its translation: CASSGRAPDTQYF.